The 26 T cell receptor beta chains below were found in one sample sequenced in a study of cytomegalovirus exposure and HLA in healthy donors. PCR involved 60 Vbeta and 13 Jbeta primers. Sequenced by immunoSEQ multiplex PCR; TCRdb stores in-frame clones only, minus some. Of hundreds of thousands of clones in the sample, about 74% are singletons; the top ten hold 1.8%. The sequenced material came from PBMCs. The origin of the receptors is a woman aged 25 to 39 in good health and CMV-seronegative.

The chain has TRBV6-5 and TRBJ1-1; D remains ambiguous. Per germline, CDR1 MNHEY and CDR2 SVGAGI. The CDR3 spans 14 residues. V was trimmed by 4 bases and J by 1 base, leaving 10 bases between them. Here the CDR3 reads CASSSVTENTEAFF. In DNA form, the CDR3 reads TGTGCCAGCAGTTCGGTTACAGAGAACACTGAAGCTTTCTTT.

This chain joins TRBV6-5 and TRBJ1-1, with D possibly being TRBD1 (6 bases). From germline, CDR1 is MNHEY and CDR2 SVGAGI. This CDR3 is 15 amino acids long. V lost 6 bases, J lost 0 bases, and 14 bases lay in between. The CDR3, as DNA: TGTGCCAGCAGCGCTGTCCAGGGGATGAACACTGAAGCTTTCTTT. Translation: CASSAVQGMNTEAFF.

The chain joins TRBV6-5 to TRBJ2-7, with TRBD2 matching over 13 bases. Germline assignment: CDR1 MNHEY and CDR2 SVGAGI. CDR3 length: 15 amino acids. The ends lost 4 bases at V and 3 bases at J; junction bases unmatched: 3. CDR3 in DNA: TGTGCCAGCAGTTTCCGGACTAGCGGGAGCTACGAGCAGTACTTC. Residues: CASSFRTSGSYEQYF.

The CDR3 nucleotides read TGTGCCAGCAGGCGACAGGAGAACACTGAAGCTTTCTTT. Translated: CASRRQENTEAFF. The chain employs TRBV6-6 and TRBJ1-1, with D possibly TRBD1 on 6 matching bases. Germline V lookup: CDR1 MNHNY, CDR2 SVGAGI (reference sequence). This CDR3 comprises 13 residues. V dropped 6 bases and J dropped 1 base, with 9 bases sitting between them.

In its sample, this clone was seen a few times. The chain combines TRBV30 with TRBJ1-5, with 9 nucleotides matching TRBD1. This CDR3 is built from 14 residues. Per the germline V gene, CDR1 is GTSNPN and CDR2 is SVGIG (reference sequence). V dropped 3 bases and J dropped 7; count of bases not matched to a gene: 7. CDR3 nucleotide sequence: TGTGCCTGGAGCCCGGGACAGGGATTGCAGCCCCAGCATTTT. Amino acid sequence: CAWSPGQGLQPQHF.

The chain uses TRBV2 and TRBJ2-1, with D possibly matching TRBD2 (6 bases). Germline CDR1 reads SNHLY; CDR2 reads FYNNEI. This CDR3 contains 18 residues. Trimming removed 3 bases at V and 0 bases at J, with 18 bases between. The CDR3 sequence: CASSDPIAEGDSYNEQFF. DNA of the CDR3: TGTGCCAGCAGTGACCCCATAGCGGAGGGAGACTCCTACAATGAGCAGTTCTTC.

CDR3: CAWSSGKNTGELFF. The CDR3 DNA reads as TGTGCCTGGTCTAGCGGCAAAAACACCGGGGAGCTGTTTTTT. The V call is TRBV30, the J call TRBJ2-2, with 7 bases aligning to TRBD2. In germline, CDR1 is GTSNPN, CDR2 SVGIG (reference sequence). The CDR3 has 14 residues. After removal of 5 bases from V and 2 bases from J, the junction contained 5 bases not matched to a gene.

This chain uses TRBV9 with TRBJ2-2, with 7 bases lining up with TRBD2. With V trimmed by 4 bases and J by 1 base, 7 bases remained unmatched. The CDR3 runs to 16 residues. CDR1 is SGDLS and CDR2 is YYNGEE in the germline V gene. The CDR3 reads CASSYLSGMNTGELFF. The DNA for the CDR3 is TGTGCCAGCAGCTACTTGAGCGGGATGAACACCGGGGAGCTGTTTTTT.

V usage is TRBV6-4 and J usage is TRBJ2-7; no firm D call. Trimming removed 4 bases from V and 2 bases from J, with 12 bases in between. Germline lookup yields CDR1 MRHNA and CDR2 SNTAGT. The CDR3 length is 14 residues. The CDR3 DNA reads as TGTGCCAGCAGTGCGGTATACGGAGCCTACGAGCAGTACTTC. It yields the protein CASSAVYGAYEQYF.

Only one count was recorded for this clone. V gene TRBV14 combines with J gene TRBJ1-6, with 9 bases aligning to TRBD1. Unmatched junction bases numbered 8, after V lost 4 bases and J lost 13 bases. CDR1 and CDR2 from the germline V gene are SGHDN and FVKESK. The CDR3 is 14 residues long. In nucleotides, the CDR3 is TGTGCCAGCAGCCCCGGGACAGGGATTCCCCCCCTCCACTTT. The encoded protein is CASSPGTGIPPLHF.

This clone has a handful of counts. The chain employs TRBV5-5 and TRBJ2-3; 10 bases align to TRBD1. Germline V gene lookup returns CDR1 SGHKS and CDR2 YYEKEE (reference sequence). The length of the CDR3 is 17 residues. Unmatched junction bases numbered 10, after V lost 2 bases and J lost 4 bases. The CDR3 sequence is CASSFFKGQGRADTQYF. The CDR3 DNA sequence: TGTGCCAGCAGCTTTTTCAAGGGACAGGGGAGGGCAGATACGCAGTATTTT. Filled out from reference TRBV5-5 and TRBJ2-3, the complete variable domain reads DAGVTQSPTHLIKTRGQQVTLRCSPISGHKSVSWYQQVLGQGPQFIFQYYEKEERGRGNFPDRFSARQFPNYSSELNVNALLLGDSALYLCASSFFKGQGRADTQYFGPGTRLTVL.

V and J are TRBV27 and TRBJ2-7, with 11 bases matching TRBD2. Germline loops: CDR1 MNHEY, CDR2 SMNVEV (reference sequence). J was trimmed by 4 bases and V by 8 bases; bases with no gene match: 7. The CDR3 is 14 residues long. Written as DNA, the CDR3 is TGTGCCAGCCTGAGACTAGCGGGGTCGTACGAGCAGTACTTC. Amino acid sequence: CASLRLAGSYEQYF.

This clone was counted a single time. The V gene is TRBV6-1, the J gene TRBJ2-5; 8 nucleotides align to TRBD2. The germline gives CDR1 MNHNS, CDR2 SASEGT. The CDR3 has 14 amino acids. Trimming cost V 6 bases and J 5 bases; bases outside gene matches: 8. The CDR3 DNA reads as TGTGCCAGCAGACTAGCGGCCTTCGGGGAGACCCAGTACTTC. Protein sequence: CASRLAAFGETQYF.

This sequence joins TRBV7-9 and TRBJ1-1; D may be TRBD1 (5 bases). The CDR3 has 14 amino acids. Trimming pared 5 bases from V and 3 bases from J, leaving 13 bases between. CDR1 SEHNR and CDR2 FQNEAQ come from the germline V gene (reference sequence). CDR3 region: CASSLGGSDTEAFF. The CDR3 DNA follows: TGTGCCAGCAGCCTGGGGGGGTCGGACACTGAAGCTTTCTTT.

The chain combines TRBV11-3 with TRBJ1-1; weak D call: TRBD1 (6 bases). CDR1 and CDR2 from the germline V gene are SGHNT and YENEEA. V lost 3 bases and J lost 3, with 11 bases in between. The CDR3 contains 14 residues. The chain's CDR3 is CASSFQGMDTEAFF. CDR3 nucleotides: TGTGCCAGCAGCTTTCAGGGGATGGACACTGAAGCTTTCTTT.

The chain's CDR3 is CAISESEAQYF. CDR3 coding DNA: TGTGCCATCAGTGAGTCGGAGGCCCAGTACTTC. The rearrangement uses TRBV10-3 and TRBJ2-5, with a tentative D call TRBD2 (5 bases). Per germline, CDR1 ENHRY and CDR2 SYGVKD. CDR3 length: 11 residues. V was cut by 0 bases and J by 9 bases, with 5 bases left in between.

This clone was counted a single time. V gene TRBV7-9 combines with J gene TRBJ1-3; 7 positions match TRBD1. Germline V gene data show CDR1 as SEHNR and CDR2 as FQNEAQ (reference sequence). This CDR3 spans 14 amino acids. After removal of 11 bases from V and 2 bases from J, the junction contained 9 bases not matched to a gene. The CDR3 sequence is CAGDRVKAGNTIYF. The CDR3 region has the DNA TGTGCCGGCGACAGGGTGAAAGCTGGAAACACCATATATTTT.

This clone occurred a few times. The chain couples TRBV7-9 to TRBJ2-5; 16 bases fit TRBD2. Germline CDR1 is SEHNR and CDR2 is FQNEAQ (reference sequence). Trimming took 6 bases from V and 1 from J; bases not matched to a gene: 5. The CDR3 is 17 amino acids. This CDR3 reads CASRGTSGRAGQETQYF. The CDR3 nucleotides read TGTGCCAGCAGAGGGACTAGCGGGAGGGCGGGCCAAGAGACCCAGTACTTC.

The rearrangement uses TRBV30 and TRBJ1-3; 8 bases line up with TRBD1. The germline CDR1 and CDR2 sequences are GTSNPN and SVGIG (reference sequence). This CDR3 is built from 15 residues. The V and J ends lost 0 bases and 2 bases, in that order; junction bases with no gene match: 3. The CDR3 DNA is TGTGCCTGGAGTGTACGGACAGGGCCTGGAAACACCATATATTTT. Residues: CAWSVRTGPGNTIYF.

V usage is TRBV2 and J usage is TRBJ2-7; 8 bases match TRBD2. The V gene end was trimmed by 4 bases and the J gene end by 2 bases; junction bases not matched to a gene: 4. Germline values: CDR1 SNHLY, CDR2 FYNNEI. CDR3 size: 14 residues. CDR3 in amino acids: CASSVSGGPYEQYF. Written as DNA, the CDR3 is TGTGCCAGCAGTGTCAGCGGGGGACCCTACGAGCAGTACTTC.

The chain employs TRBV7-2 and TRBJ1-2; TRBD1 aligns across 10 bases. Trimming took 1 base from V and 3 from J; bases not matched to a gene: 5. The germline V gene has CDR1 SGHTA and CDR2 FQGNSA. The CDR3 sequence is 16 residues long. CDR3 DNA sequence: TGTGCCAGCAGCTTAGTGTCGACAGGGGGCGACTATGGCTACACCTTC. It yields the protein CASSLVSTGGDYGYTF.

This rearrangement joins TRBV5-8 to TRBJ2-1; D perhaps matches TRBD2 (7 bases). CDR1 is SGHTS and CDR2 is YDEGEE in the germline V gene. The germline V and J ends were trimmed by 0 bases and 4 bases, with 14 bases remaining between them. The CDR3 consists of 16 residues. This chain's CDR3 is CASSLVRGAVYNEQFF. For the CDR3, the DNA is TGTGCCAGCAGCTTGGTTCGGGGGGCTGTGTACAATGAGCAGTTCTTC.

V is TRBV7-8 and J is TRBJ2-5, with TRBD1 identical over 7 bases. TRBJ2-7 explains the end of the DNA better; the J call may be wrong. The CDR3 runs to 16 residues. The germline V gene has CDR1 SGHVS and CDR2 FQNEAQ. The CDR3 is CASNSIPDRISYEQYF. CDR3 DNA sequence: TGTGCCAGCAACTCAATTCCGGACAGGATCTCCTACGAGCAGTACTTC.

This clone was picked up one time. This chain connects TRBV2 to TRBJ2-5; maybe TRBD1 (5 bases). Germline V gene sequence: CDR1 SNHLY, CDR2 FYNNEI. CDR3 length: 13 residues. V was cut by 8 bases and J by 5 bases, with 15 bases left in between. This CDR3 reads CASGAERMETQYF. Written as DNA, the CDR3 is TGTGCCAGCGGGGCTGAAAGGATGGAGACCCAGTACTTC.

In this sample, this clone turned up once. This chain links TRBV30 with TRBJ1-1; no clear D gene. Germline lookup yields CDR1 GTSNPN and CDR2 SVGIG (reference sequence). The CDR3 loop spans 12 amino acids. V lost 1 base and J 11 bases, leaving 14 bases between the germline ends. The CDR3, as DNA: TGTGCCTGGAGTGCGGGTTCGGTTGCGGCTTTCTTT. Amino acids: CAWSAGSVAAFF.

The CDR3 region has the DNA TGTGCCACCAGCAGAACAGGCGCTGGGGCCAACGTCCTGACTTTC. Translation: CATSRTGAGANVLTF. The J gene is TRBJ2-6, the V gene TRBV15; maybe TRBD1 (5 bases). Germline values: CDR1 LNHNV, CDR2 YYDKDF (reference sequence). V was trimmed by 2 bases and J by 2 bases, leaving 7 bases between them. The CDR3 extends over 15 amino acids.